Listed here are 15 T cell receptor beta chains from one sample, sequenced in a study of cytomegalovirus exposure and HLA in healthy donors (dated by TCRdb to 2017 to 2019). Receptor libraries were prepared by the immunoSEQ multiplex PCR assay. TCRdb provides this immuneACCESS table in a form limited to in-frame rearrangements. Some clones are lacking; in checked studies, under half of them reflect an unresolved V gene, and why the rest are absent is not known. For this sample the table gives under 85,000 clones, of which around 94% were detected only once. 2.5% to 4% of the sample is taken by the ten largest. Sequencing was carried out using PBMCs. Every receptor here comes from a woman under 30 in good health and CMV-seropositive.

This clone was seen just once. The chain joins TRBV6-6 to TRBJ2-7, with D possibly matching TRBD2 (5 bases). CDR3 length: 15 residues. The V end lost 0 bases, the J end lost 5 bases, and 14 bases lay between the germline ends. Germline-derived CDR1 and CDR2 are MNHNY and SVGAGI (reference sequence). The CDR3 sequence: CASSYSEDSAHEQYF. CDR3 sequence (DNA): TGTGCCAGCAGTTACTCAGAGGACTCCGCCCACGAGCAGTACTTC.

The V and J genes are TRBV30 and TRBJ1-2, with a possible D match to TRBD1 (5 bases). There are 13 residues in the CDR3. Germline V CDR1 and CDR2: GTSNPN, SVGIG (reference sequence). The V and J ends lost 0 bases and 4 bases respectively, with 9 bases between them. The CDR3 sequence is CAWSVLGGYGYTF. The CDR3 coding sequence is TGTGCCTGGAGTGTACTGGGGGGCTATGGCTACACCTTC.

The chain employs TRBV4-2 and TRBJ1-3; unclear D gene. V lost 4 bases, J lost 2 bases, and 9 bases lay in between. In germline, CDR1 is LGHNA, CDR2 YNFKEQ. The CDR3 length is 14 residues. CDR3 DNA: TGTGCCAGCAGCCTGAGATTGGCTGGAAACACCATATATTTT. Translated, it gives CASSLRLAGNTIYF.

The chain combines TRBV7-2 with TRBJ1-4; 8 nucleotides line up with TRBD1. The CDR3 extends over 15 amino acids. CDR1 and CDR2 from the germline V gene are SGHTA and FQGNSA. The junction had 9 bases not matched to a gene; V was cut back by 5 bases and J by 7 bases. CDR3 in DNA: TGTGCCAGCAGCCTGCCGACAGGGGTGGCTGAAAAACTGTTTTTT. It yields the protein CASSLPTGVAEKLFF.

The chain is built from TRBV5-6 and TRBJ1-5, with TRBD1 identical over 7 bases. CDR3 length: 16 amino acids. Germline CDR1 reads SGHDT; CDR2 reads YYEEEE. Trimming at V came to 0 bases and at J to 4 bases, leaving 7 bases not matched to a gene. CDR3 DNA sequence: TGTGCCAGCAGCTTGGGACAGGGCGGAGGAAATCAGCCCCAGCATTTT. It is translated as CASSLGQGGGNQPQHF. The full variable domain, in which reference TRBV5-6 and TRBJ1-5 provide the parts outside the CDR3, is DAGVTQSPTHLIKTRGQQVTLRCSPKSGHDTVSWYQQALGQGPQFIFQYYEEEERQRGNFPDRFSGHQFPNYSSELNVNALLLGDSALYLCASSLGQGGGNQPQHFGDGTRLSIL.

The chain links TRBV7-2 to TRBJ1-2; D possibly corresponds to TRBD1 (6 bases). The CDR3 runs 15 residues. Germline lookup yields CDR1 SGHTA and CDR2 FQGNSA. V lost 6 bases to trimming and J lost 0 bases, with 14 bases between them. CDR3 in amino acids: CASRRQEWANYGYTF. CDR3 DNA sequence: TGTGCCAGCAGAAGACAGGAATGGGCTAACTATGGCTACACCTTC.

The V and J genes are TRBV27 and TRBJ1-2; no firm D call. This CDR3 has 13 residues. Trimming shortened V by 2 bases and J by 2 bases, and 6 bases separated the two germline ends. From germline, CDR1 is MNHEY and CDR2 SMNVEV (reference sequence). The CDR3 DNA sequence: TGTGCCAGCAGTTTAGGTCGGAACTATGGCTACACCTTC. As protein: CASSLGRNYGYTF.

The chain joins TRBV5-6 to TRBJ2-5, with 10 bases fitting TRBD2. Germline loops: CDR1 SGHDT, CDR2 YYEEEE. The ends lost 2 bases at V and 4 bases at J; junction bases unmatched: 5. The CDR3 is 15 amino acids. This chain's CDR3 is CASSFVAGGRETQYF. CDR3 DNA sequence: TGTGCCAGCAGCTTCGTAGCGGGAGGACGAGAGACCCAGTACTTC. The full variable domain, with the rest looked up from reference TRBV5-6 and TRBJ2-5, is DAGVTQSPTHLIKTRGQQVTLRCSPKSGHDTVSWYQQALGQGPQFIFQYYEEEERQRGNFPDRFSGHQFPNYSSELNVNALLLGDSALYLCASSFVAGGRETQYFGPGTRLLVL.

V and J are TRBV9 and TRBJ1-5, with D perhaps TRBD1 (5 bases). In germline, CDR1 is SGDLS, CDR2 YYNGEE. The CDR3 sequence is 15 residues long. V shed 0 bases and J shed 1 base, with 8 bases lying between them. The CDR3 loop is CASSVGDRSNQPQHF. For the CDR3, the DNA is TGTGCCAGCAGCGTAGGTGACAGAAGCAATCAGCCCCAGCATTTT.

This rearrangement joins TRBV7-7 to TRBJ2-5; tentative D call: TRBD2 (5 bases). Germline V gives CDR1 SSHAT, CDR2 FNYEAQ (reference sequence). V was cut by 5 bases and J by 2 bases, with 12 bases left in between. The CDR3 is 14 residues long. The CDR3 loop is CASSLGLPQETQYF. The CDR3 region has the DNA TGTGCCAGCAGCCTCGGACTGCCACAAGAGACCCAGTACTTC.

The chain combines TRBV7-2 with TRBJ2-1, with 13 bases matching TRBD2. There are 15 residues in the CDR3. V lost 4 bases, J lost 7 bases, and 4 bases stayed unmatched. In germline, CDR1 is SGHTA, CDR2 FQGNSA. Written as DNA, the CDR3 is TGTGCCAGCAGCTCTACTAGCGGGGGGGCGAATGAGCAGTTCTTC. Amino acids: CASSSTSGGANEQFF.

V and J are TRBV29-1 and TRBJ1-1, with TRBD1 as a possible D gene (5 bases). The V and J ends lost 2 bases and 1 base respectively, with 8 bases between them. This CDR3 region has 13 residues. CDR1 is SQVTM, CDR2 ANQGSEA, per germline. The CDR3 region is CSVERGGNTEAFF. DNA for the CDR3: TGCAGCGTTGAACGGGGGGGGAACACTGAAGCTTTCTTT. The variable domain in full, with the rest retrieved from reference TRBV29-1 and TRBJ1-1, is SAVISQKPSRDICQRGTSLTIQCQVDSQVTMMFWYRQQPGQSLTLIATANQGSEATYESGFVIDKFPISRPNLTFSTLTVSNMSPEDSSIYLCSVERGGNTEAFFGQGTRLTVV.

The chain uses TRBV4-2 and TRBJ2-7; tentatively, D is TRBD2 (5 bases). The CDR3 has 18 amino acids. Germline assignment: CDR1 LGHNA and CDR2 YNFKEQ. The V gene lost 0 bases and the J gene lost 1 base, with 19 bases spanning the gap. The CDR3 protein is CASSQDSEWASTSYEQYF. For the CDR3, the DNA is TGTGCCAGCAGCCAAGATTCTGAGTGGGCTAGCACATCCTACGAGCAGTACTTC.

The chain carries TRBV11-2 and TRBJ1-2, with D hard to call. The CDR3 runs 13 residues. CDR1 SGHAT and CDR2 FQNNGV come from the germline V gene. With 5 bases removed from V and 7 bases from J, the gap between germline ends came to 14 bases. The CDR3 coding sequence is TGTGCCAGCAGCGGCTCAGGAGGATTTGGCTACACCTTC. Encoded protein: CASSGSGGFGYTF.

This chain joins TRBV7-9 and TRBJ1-2, with 7 bases lining up with TRBD1. CDR1 SEHNR and CDR2 FQNEAQ come from the germline V gene (reference sequence). The CDR3 contains 15 residues. V was pared by 4 bases and J by 1 base, with 6 bases of the junction left unmatched. This chain's CDR3 is CASSSGTDFNYGYTF. CDR3 coding DNA: TGTGCCAGCAGCTCGGGGACAGATTTTAACTATGGCTACACCTTC. The full variable domain, rest sourced from reference TRBV7-9 and TRBJ1-2, is DTGVSQNPRHKITKRGQNVTFRCDPISEHNRLYWYRQTLGQGPEFLTYFQNEAQLEKSRLLSDRFSAERPKGSFSTLEIQRTEQGDSAMYLCASSSGTDFNYGYTFGSGTRLTVV.